These 27 T cell receptor beta chains share one sample of origin, sequenced in a study of response to subunit inactivated influenza vaccine. From the RT-PCR reads, TCRdb called clonotypes with MiXCR, one entry per CDR3 protein. The sample lists about 700,000 distinct CDR3 sequences, roughly 13% occurring once. The specimen comprised PBMCs from blood, sampled around 14 days before vaccination. Receptors originate from a man aged 50-60 years who received an inactivated influenza vaccine.

This clonotype was counted ten times or more. The chain couples TRBV3-1 to TRBJ2-7; D may match TRBD1 or TRBD2 (5 bases each). CDR1 is LGHDT and CDR2 is YNNKEL in the germline V gene (reference sequence). CDR3 size: 16 residues. Deletions cut 2 bases from V and 2 bases from J, with 16 bases between. Here the CDR3 DNA reads TGTGCCAGCAGCCAAAATGAGGGCAGGGAAACCTACGAGCAGTACTTC. Translating gives CASSQNEGRETYEQYF.

This clonotype was detected a few times. The V call is TRBV6-1, the J call TRBJ2-7; no clear D. Germline CDR1 reads MNHNS; CDR2 reads SASEGT. Trimming pared 5 bases from V and 3 bases from J, leaving 11 bases between. The CDR3 loop spans 13 amino acids. The CDR3 sequence: CASSRYGIYEQYF. Here the CDR3 DNA reads TGTGCCAGCAGTCGCTATGGGATCTACGAGCAGTACTTC.

Many counts were recorded for this clonotype. This chain uses TRBV6-1 with TRBJ2-2; 7 bases agree with TRBD1. Germline values: CDR1 MNHNS, CDR2 SASEGT. J gave up 0 bases and V 9 bases, and 13 bases lay outside the gene matches. This CDR3 spans 17 amino acids. The CDR3 is CARTGNLTTTNTGELFF. The DNA of the CDR3 is TGTGCCAGGACAGGGAATCTAACCACCACGAACACCGGGGAGCTGTTTTTT.

The chain has TRBV11-2 and TRBJ1-3; no definite D call. Germline loops: CDR1 SGHAT, CDR2 FQNNGV. The V gene lost 6 bases and the J gene lost 0 bases, with 9 bases spanning the gap. This CDR3 has 14 amino acids. The CDR3 DNA reads as TGTGCCAGCAGAAAAGGGCGCTCTGGAAACACCATATATTTT. It specifies CASRKGRSGNTIYF. Using reference TRBV11-2 and TRBJ1-3 for the parts outside the CDR3, the full variable domain is EAGVAQSPRYKIIEKRQSVAFWCNPISGHATLYWYQQILGQGPKLLIQFQNNGVVDDSQLPKDRFSAERLKGVDSTLKIQPAKLEDSAVYLCASRKGRSGNTIYFGEGSWLTVV.

This clonotype was detected ten times or more. This chain links TRBV11-2 with TRBJ2-5, with 10 bases matching TRBD1. Germline V gene data show CDR1 as SGHAT and CDR2 as FQNNGV. The CDR3 loop spans 14 amino acids. V lost 4 bases to trimming and J lost 3 bases; unmatched junction nucleotides: 2. In nucleotides, the CDR3 is TGTGCCAGCAGCTCCGGGACAGGGGAAGAGACCCAGTACTTC. Its translation is CASSSGTGEETQYF.

The table lists this clonotype with a few counts. The J gene is TRBJ2-3, the V gene TRBV30; 8 nucleotides agree with TRBD2. Germline V gives CDR1 GTSNPN, CDR2 SVGIG (reference sequence). The V gene end was trimmed by 1 base and the J gene end by 0 bases; junction bases not matched to a gene: 21. The CDR3 totals 21 residues. The CDR3 region has the DNA TGTGCCTGGAGTGCCCTTCGGGTGAGCGGGAGCCGCTATAGAAGCACAGATACGCAGTATTTT. It specifies CAWSALRVSGSRYRSTDTQYF.

This clonotype was seen only once. One junction end disagrees with the germline gene, perhaps due to a read error. The chain is built from TRBV5-1 and TRBJ2-1; D ambiguous. This CDR3 comprises 14 residues. Germline assignment: CDR1 SGHRS and CDR2 YFSETQ. CDR3 in amino acids: CASILGHEINEQFF. The CDR3 bases are TGCGCCAGCATCTTGGGTCACGAGATAAATGAGCAGTTCTTC.

The chain has TRBV6-2 or TRBV6-3 and TRBJ2-7, with 11 bases matching TRBD2. V was clipped by 5 bases and J by 3 bases; unmatched bases: 6. This CDR3 is 15 amino acids long. Germline assignment: CDR1 MNHEY and CDR2 SVGEGT. CDR3 loop: CASSKLAGDLYEQYF. The CDR3 DNA sequence: TGTGCCAGCAGTAAACTAGCGGGGGACCTCTACGAGCAGTACTTC.

A few counts support this clonotype. V usage is TRBV7-9 and J usage is TRBJ2-2; D gene ambiguous. V was cut by 0 bases and J by 1 base, with 12 bases left in between. Germline V lookup: CDR1 SEHNR, CDR2 FQNEAQ (reference sequence). This CDR3 has 17 amino acids. The CDR3 spells CASSLAIRHRNTGELFF. The CDR3 bases are TGTGCCAGCAGCTTAGCGATCCGACATCGGAACACCGGGGAGCTGTTTTTT. The full variable domain, completed using reference TRBV7-9 and TRBJ2-2, is DTGVSQNPRHKITKRGQNVTFRCDPISEHNRLYWYRQTLGQGPEFLTYFQNEAQLEKSRLLSDRFSAERPKGSFSTLEIQRTEQGDSAMYLCASSLAIRHRNTGELFFGEGSRLTVL.

The CDR3 nucleotides read TGCGCCAGCAGCCAAGATATAGGAGGAGATACGCAGTATTTT. As protein: CASSQDIGGDTQYF. The V call is TRBV4-1, the J call TRBJ2-3; a weak D match, TRBD2 (5 bases). Germline lookup yields CDR1 MGHRA and CDR2 YSYEKL. The CDR3 extends over 14 amino acids. Deletions cut 0 bases from V and 5 bases from J, with 9 bases between.

This clonotype appeared a few times. This rearrangement joins TRBV12-3 or TRBV12-4 to TRBJ1-5; unclear D gene. The CDR3 has 13 residues. Trimming took off 8 bases at V and 6 bases at J, with 14 bases between the two ends. DNA for the CDR3: TGTGCCAGCGCACCGGGCCGGCGTCAGCCCCAGCATTTT. It encodes CASAPGRRQPQHF.

This clonotype was picked up a small number of times. The V call is TRBV4-2, the J call TRBJ1-5; tentatively, D is TRBD1 (5 bases). CDR1 LGHNA and CDR2 YNFKEQ come from the germline V gene. The germline V and J ends were trimmed by 2 bases and 5 bases, with 10 bases remaining between them. The CDR3 spans 14 residues. CDR3 coding DNA: TGTGCCAGCAGCCAATCTCAGGGAGATCAGCCCCAGCATTTT. As protein: CASSQSQGDQPQHF.

This clonotype showed up just a few times. The chain joins TRBV15 to TRBJ2-1; D unclear. Germline CDR1 and CDR2: LNHNV and YYDKDF (reference sequence). This CDR3 spans 17 amino acids. Trimming shortened V by 1 base and J by 1 base, and 14 bases separated the two germline ends. Here the CDR3 reads CATSRGRLGLSYNEQFF. As DNA, the CDR3 is TGTGCCACCAGCAGAGGAAGGCTCGGCCTATCCTACAATGAGCAGTTCTTC. Together with reference TRBV15 and TRBJ2-1, the CDR3 gives the full variable domain: DAMVIQNPRYQVTQFGKPVTLSCSQTLNHNVMYWYQQKSSQAPKLLFHYYDKDFNNEADTPDNFQSRRPNTSFCFLDIRSPGLGDTAMYLCATSRGRLGLSYNEQFFGPGTRLTVL.

This sequence joins TRBV12-3 or TRBV12-4 and TRBJ2-2; 7 bases fit TRBD1. This CDR3 is built from 14 residues. The V segment lost 5 bases and the J segment 3 bases; nucleotides outside the gene matches: 3. Written as DNA, the CDR3 is TGTGCCAGCAGTGGGGACAGTCACACCGGGGAGCTGTTTTTT. Amino acid sequence: CASSGDSHTGELFF.

CDR3 coding DNA: TGCGCCAGCAGCTTGAGTACAGGGACAGCCTACGAGCAGTACTTC. Translated: CASSLSTGTAYEQYF. The rearrangement joins TRBV5-1 to TRBJ2-7; 7 positions agree with TRBD1. The germline CDR1 and CDR2 sequences are SGHRS and YFSETQ. The CDR3 consists of 15 residues. Trimming at V came to 1 base and at J to 2 bases, leaving 6 bases not matched to a gene. Full variable domain (outside the CDR3, taken from reference TRBV5-1 and TRBJ2-7): KAGVTQTPRYLIKTRGQQVTLSCSPISGHRSVSWYQQTPGQGLQFLFEYFSETQRNKGNFPGRFSGRQFSNSRSEMNVSTLELGDSALYLCASSLSTGTAYEQYFGPGTRLTVT.

In this sample, this clonotype turned up many times. The V and J genes are TRBV4-3 and TRBJ2-7; weak D call: TRBD2 (7 bases). From germline, CDR1 is LGHNA and CDR2 YSLEER. The CDR3 runs to 15 residues. V gave up 0 bases and J gave up 0 bases, with 9 bases separating them. Here the CDR3 reads CASSQDRGASYEQYF. The CDR3 nucleotides read TGCGCCAGCAGCCAAGATCGGGGGGCCTCCTACGAGCAGTACTTC.

In its sample, this clonotype was seen a few times. V and J are TRBV20-1 and TRBJ1-1; D not resolved. The germline V and J ends were trimmed by 5 bases and 8 bases, with 15 bases remaining between them. This CDR3 has 12 residues. The germline CDR1 and CDR2 sequences are DFQATT and SNEGSKA (reference sequence). Here the CDR3 DNA reads TGCAGTGCTTCCCGAGCCAGTTCGGAAGCTTTCTTT. It specifies CSASRASSEAFF.

This clonotype was seen repeatedly, ten times or more. The genes are TRBV5-1 and TRBJ1-5; tentative D call: TRBD1 (5 bases). This CDR3 comprises 14 residues. The germline V gene has CDR1 SGHRS and CDR2 YFSETQ. V lost 5 bases to trimming and J lost 0 bases, with 9 bases between them. The CDR3 nucleotides are TGCGCCAGCAGTGTCAGGGCTAGCAATCAGCCCCAGCATTTT. It codes for CASSVRASNQPQHF.

This clonotype was seen a few times. The gene calls are TRBV20-1 and TRBJ2-3; the D gene could be TRBD1 or TRBD2 (6 bases each). Trimming shortened V by 6 bases and J by 5 bases, and 18 bases separated the two germline ends. The CDR3 covers 14 residues. The germline CDR1 and CDR2 sequences are DFQATT and SNEGSKA (reference sequence). CDR3 sequence reads: CSAPTGPGGDTQYF. CDR3 nucleotides: TGCAGTGCCCCCACAGGGCCCGGGGGAGATACGCAGTATTTT.

This clonotype was seen at least ten times. The rearrangement uses TRBV12-3 or TRBV12-4 and TRBJ1-2, with a possible D match to TRBD1 (5 bases). This CDR3 spans 13 amino acids. V was trimmed by 1 base and J by 6 bases, leaving 9 bases between them. The CDR3 region is CASSLERGHGYTF. CDR3 nucleotide sequence: TGTGCCAGCAGTTTAGAGAGGGGCCATGGCTACACCTTC.

The chain couples TRBV27 to TRBJ2-1; D possibly corresponds to TRBD2 (5 bases). The CDR3 is 18 amino acids. V gave up 5 bases and J gave up 0 bases, with 20 bases separating them. Looked up from germline, CDR1 is MNHEY and CDR2 is SMNVEV (reference sequence). The CDR3 loop is CASSPISGKWSSYNEQFF. In DNA form, the CDR3 reads TGTGCCAGCAGTCCGATCTCCGGGAAGTGGAGCTCCTACAATGAGCAGTTCTTC.

This clonotype was found a few times. V is TRBV4-3 and J is TRBJ1-5; 8 bases map to TRBD1. CDR1 and CDR2 (germline): LGHNA, YSLEER. The junction had 8 bases not matched to a gene; V was cut back by 0 bases and J by 1 base. The CDR3 sequence is 18 residues long. The CDR3 nucleotides are TGCGCCAGCAGCCAAGATCCCCAGGGGGCCGGGAGCAATCAGCCCCAGCATTTT. Amino acids: CASSQDPQGAGSNQPQHF.

V usage is TRBV15 and J usage is TRBJ1-3; D is uncertain. This CDR3 is 15 amino acids long. The ends were cut back, 0 bases at V and 7 bases at J, with 13 bases in the middle. CDR1 is LNHNV and CDR2 is YYDKDF in the germline V gene (reference sequence). The CDR3 protein is CATSRDRGSANTIYF. CDR3 bases: TGTGCCACCAGCAGAGATAGAGGGTCAGCGAACACCATATATTTT.

The gene calls are TRBV7-2 and TRBJ1-2, with 8 bases fitting TRBD1. Germline assignment: CDR1 SGHTA and CDR2 FQGNSA. There are 15 residues in the CDR3. V dropped 5 bases and J dropped 2; count of bases not matched to a gene: 7. CDR3 protein: CASSTIQGVNYGYTF. CDR3 coding DNA: TGTGCCAGCAGCACCATACAGGGGGTAAACTATGGCTACACCTTC.

The table lists this clonotype with many counts. The V call is TRBV5-1, the J call TRBJ2-3, with D possibly matching TRBD1 (6 bases). CDR1 and CDR2 from the germline V gene are SGHRS and YFSETQ. CDR3 size: 15 residues. V was pared by 4 bases and J by 3 bases, with 15 bases between. The CDR3 DNA follows: TGCGCCAGCAGCCGACAGGCCGAGAAGACAGATACGCAGTATTTT. Translated, it gives CASSRQAEKTDTQYF.

The chain recombines TRBV2 with TRBJ2-3, with D perhaps matching TRBD2 (5 bases). There are 14 residues in the CDR3. Per the germline V gene, CDR1 is SNHLY and CDR2 is FYNNEI. Trimming shortened V by 7 bases and J by 0 bases, and 11 bases separated the two germline ends. CDR3 bases: TGTGCCAGCAATGACCAGCGGAGCACAGATACGCAGTATTTT. The encoded protein is CASNDQRSTDTQYF.

This clonotype was counted many times. The chain uses TRBV6-5 and TRBJ1-1; D is unclear. CDR1 and CDR2 (germline): MNHEY, SVGAGI. V was cut by 2 bases and J by 4 bases, with 14 bases left in between. This CDR3 is built from 15 residues. The CDR3 sequence is CASSYLGLGRTEAFF. CDR3 bases: TGTGCCAGCAGTTACCTGGGTCTAGGGCGCACTGAAGCTTTCTTT.